These T cell receptor beta chains were read from a single sample in a study of control samples from healthy donors and cancer patients. Assay used: immunoSEQ multiplex PCR; TCRdb lists only in-frame clones, some missing. The repertoire holds fewer than 200,000 clones, with 95% to 96% as singletons. The sample comprised blood. Receptors were obtained from a woman younger than 45 in good health. Both conserved end residues are part of each CDR3. Each record gives: J gene, D gene, V gene, clone size, CDR3 DNA, CDR3 protein. D genes are given only for firm matches. Where a row states a size, it is once, few, many or the class of an expanded clone; other rows omit it.

>TRBJ2-5|-|TRBV18|-
TGTGCCAGCTCACCGTTTTCCAACCAAGAGACCCAGTACTTC
CASSPFSNQETQYF
>TRBJ2-7|TRBD2|TRBV30|-
TGTGCCTGGAGTCACCTACTAGCGGGGGGGCCCTACGAGCAGTACTTC
CAWSHLLAGGPYEQYF
>TRBJ2-1|-|TRBV18|-
TGTGCCAGCTCACCACTGACAGCCTACAATGAGCAGTTCTTC
CASSPLTAYNEQFF
>TRBJ2-2|-|TRBV6-2/TRBV6-3|-
TGTGCCAGCAGTTACTTGGACAGCCGTACCGGGGAGCTGTTTTTT
CASSYLDSRTGELFF
>TRBJ1-6|-|TRBV28|-
TGTGCCAGCAGTTTTCCTCAGGGCGCCTATAATTCACCCCTCCACTTT
CASSFPQGAYNSPLHF
>TRBJ2-3|-|TRBV5-1|-
TGCGCCAGCAGCTTGGGGGCGGGAGATACGCAGTATTTT
CASSLGAGDTQYF
>TRBJ2-1|TRBD2|TRBV7-9|-
TGTGCCAGCAGCCCGGGACTAGCGGGAGTTCTTGAGCAGTTCTTC
CASSPGLAGVLEQFF
>TRBJ2-7|-|TRBV7-9|-
TGTGCCAGCAGCTTAGGGGGAGGAGAGGGTGTGGCCTACGAGCAGTACTTC
CASSLGGGEGVAYEQYF
>TRBJ2-2|TRBD2|TRBV9|-
TGTGCCAGCAGCCCCCTCCCCTTAGCGGGCGGGAACACCGGGGAGCTGTTTTTT
CASSPLPLAGGNTGELFF
>TRBJ1-6|TRBD1|TRBV9|-
TGTGCCAGCAGCGGCCGGGACAGTCCCGTCTTGGGGGATAATTCACCCCTCCACTTT
CASSGRDSPVLGDNSPLHF
>TRBJ2-5|-|TRBV12-3/TRBV12-4|-
TGTGCCAGCAGTTTCGGGCGAATCCAGTACTTC
CASSFGRIQYF
>TRBJ2-6|TRBD1|TRBV28|-
TGTGCCAGCAGTCTCGGACAGGGTAGCCTGGGGGCCAACGTCCTGACTTTC
CASSLGQGSLGANVLTF
>TRBJ2-2|TRBD1|TRBV29-1|-
TGCAGCGTCTTAAGTCGTGGAGGTTGGACAGGGGGGACCGGGGAGCTGTTTTTT
CSVLSRGGWTGGTGELFF
>TRBJ1-4|-|TRBV6-6|-
TGTGCCAGCGGGAGGGCGGAGAATGAAAAACTGTTTTTT
CASGRAENEKLFF
>TRBJ1-6|-|TRBV27|-
TGTGCCAGCAGTTTATCCGGAGCTTCTAATTCACCCCTCCACTTT
CASSLSGASNSPLHF
>TRBJ2-1|-|TRBV21-1|-
TGTGCCAGCAGCAAAGGGCTAGCGGGAGAGTACAATGAGCAGTTCTTC
CASSKGLAGEYNEQFF
>TRBJ1-6|-|TRBV28|once
TGTGCCAGCACCTCAGAGGAAAACTCACCCCTCCACTTT
CASTSEENSPLHF
>TRBJ1-4|-|TRBV28|-
TGTGCCAGCAGGACCGGACGGGCCAGAGTTGAAAAACTGTTTTTT
CASRTGRARVEKLFF
>TRBJ2-3|TRBD1|TRBV9|-
TGTGCCAGCAGCGTAGGTTTACAGGGGGCGGATACGCAGTATTTT
CASSVGLQGADTQYF
>TRBJ2-2|-|TRBV3-1/TRBV3-2|-
TGTGCCAGCAGCCCCCACACCGGGGAGCTGTTTTTT
CASSPHTGELFF
>TRBJ2-5|TRBD1|TRBV13|-
TGTGCCAGCAGCGGGGACAGGGGGATTTTTAAAGAGACCCAGTACTTC
CASSGDRGIFKETQYF
>TRBJ2-7|TRBD1|TRBV5-5|-
TGTGCCAGCAGGCTACAGGGGGCGATGACGGGGCAGTACTTC
CASRLQGAMTGQYF
>TRBJ1-2|TRBD1|TRBV15|-
TGTGCCACCAGCGCGACAGGGGGTACCGCATATGGCTACACCTTC
CATSATGGTAYGYTF
>TRBJ2-3|TRBD2|TRBV9|-
TGTGCCAGCAGCCTTTGGGGGGGGATCACAGATACGCAGTATTTT
CASSLWGGITDTQYF
>TRBJ2-7|TRBD1|TRBV18|-
TGTGCCAGCTCAGGGCGGGACAGGGGCTCCTACGAGCAGTACTTC
CASSGRDRGSYEQYF
>TRBJ2-3|-|TRBV5-1|-
TGCGCCAGCAGCAAAACCGGGACACCCAGCACAGATACGCAGTATTTT
CASSKTGTPSTDTQYF
>TRBJ2-3|TRBD2|TRBV5-1|-
TGCGCCAGCAGTTATCTAGCGGGAGAAACTAGCACAGATACGCAGTATTTT
CASSYLAGETSTDTQYF
>TRBJ2-1|TRBD1|TRBV13|-
TGTGCCAGCAGCCGGGCGGGACAGGGAATCGGCAATGAGCAGTTCTTC
CASSRAGQGIGNEQFF
>TRBJ2-7|TRBD2|TRBV5-1|-
TGCGCCAGCAGCGCCGGGACTAGCGGGACCTACGAGCAGTACTTC
CASSAGTSGTYEQYF
>TRBJ1-3|-|TRBV5-1|-
TGCGCCAGCAGCCGAAGAACAGGGACAACTGGAAACACCATATATTTT
CASSRRTGTTGNTIYF
>TRBJ1-5|-|TRBV28|-
TGTGCCAGCAGTTTAGCGCCCCAGCATTTT
CASSLAPQHF
>TRBJ1-5|TRBD1|TRBV6-1|-
TGTGCCAGCAGTGATGTACAGGGGAATCAGCCCCAGCATTTT
CASSDVQGNQPQHF
>TRBJ2-5|-|TRBV24-1|-
TGTGCCACCAGGGATCTGAACTACGACCAAGAGACCCAGTACTTC
CATRDLNYDQETQYF
>TRBJ1-1|-|TRBV5-1|-
TGCGCCAGCAGCCCGTCGGGGAGAGGGACTGAAGCTTTCTTT
CASSPSGRGTEAFF
>TRBJ1-6|-|TRBV30|-
TGTGCCTGGAGTGTATCCGGGGGCGGTTTACCCCTCCACTTT
CAWSVSGGGLPLHF
>TRBJ2-2|TRBD1|TRBV6-5|-
TGTGCCAGCAGGGAGGACAGGGTGAAGACCGGGGAGCTGTTTTTT
CASREDRVKTGELFF
>TRBJ2-1|TRBD2|TRBV7-8|once
TGTGCCAGCAGCTTAGCTAGCGGGAGCTCCTACAATGAGCAGTTCTTC
CASSLASGSSYNEQFF
>TRBJ2-2|-|TRBV15|-
TGTGCCACCAGCATGGGGATTGGGGACGGGGAGCTGTTTTTT
CATSMGIGDGELFF
>TRBJ1-4|-|TRBV6-5|-
TGTGCCAGCAGAGGTTTGGGGACTAATGAAAAACTGTTTTTT
CASRGLGTNEKLFF
>TRBJ1-5|-|TRBV19|-
TGTGCCAGTGCACACCGAGACGGTTACAATCAGCCCCAGCATTTT
CASAHRDGYNQPQHF
>TRBJ1-6|-|TRBV3-1/TRBV3-2|-
TGTGCCAGCAGCCAACTAACTCCAGGAAATTCACCCCTCCACTTT
CASSQLTPGNSPLHF